This is a list of T cell receptor beta chains from one sample in a study of prognosis after radiotherapy for stage I lung cancer. Each CDR3 protein gets one entry after TCRdb re-called the multiplex PCR reads with MiXCR. This table has some 35,000 distinct CDR3 sequences, approximately 36% appearing once. The sequencing here drew on PBMCs, taken before or after stereotactic body radiation therapy (not recorded which). The source is a donor of 50 years or more with non-small cell lung cancer. Both conserved end residues are part of each CDR3. The order of the fields is J gene, D gene, V gene, CDR3 length, clone size, CDR3 protein, CDR3 DNA. D genes are given only for firm matches. The size field is filled for only some rows; it gives once, few, many or a size class.

J gene: TRBJ1-2; D gene: -; V gene: TRBV20-1; CDR3 length: 16; clone size: many; CDR3 protein: CSARAPDSHPNYGYTF; CDR3 DNA: TGCAGTGCCCGTGCCCCGGACAGCCACCCTAACTATGGCTACACCTTC
J gene: TRBJ2-7; D gene: -; V gene: TRBV7-6; CDR3 length: 17; clone size: many; CDR3 protein: CASSLEPPTRTLDEQYF; CDR3 DNA: TGTGCCAGCAGCTTAGAACCGCCCACGAGGACCCTGGACGAGCAGTACTTC
J gene: TRBJ2-7; D gene: -; V gene: TRBV6-6; CDR3 length: 10; clone size: -; CDR3 protein: CASSTYEQYF; CDR3 DNA: TGTGCCAGCAGTACTTACGAGCAGTACTTC
J gene: TRBJ2-7; D gene: TRBD2; V gene: TRBV3-1; CDR3 length: 17; clone size: many; CDR3 protein: CASSLGTSGGSSYEQYF; CDR3 DNA: TGTGCCAGCAGCCTGGGGACTAGCGGGGGGAGCTCCTACGAGCAGTACTTC
J gene: TRBJ2-1; D gene: -; V gene: TRBV28; CDR3 length: 14; clone size: -; CDR3 protein: CASSVPGRINEQFF; CDR3 DNA: TGTGCCAGCAGTGTCCCGGGACGGATCAATGAGCAGTTCTTC
J gene: TRBJ2-7; D gene: -; V gene: TRBV12-3/TRBV12-4; CDR3 length: 16; clone size: -; CDR3 protein: CASSLGRGALTYEQYF; CDR3 DNA: TGTGCCAGCAGTTTAGGCCGGGGGGCGCTGACCTACGAGCAGTACTTC
J gene: TRBJ2-5; D gene: TRBD2; V gene: TRBV19; CDR3 length: 16; clone size: many; CDR3 protein: CASSPRAGVRQETQYF; CDR3 DNA: TGTGCCAGTAGTCCGCGAGCGGGAGTGCGGCAAGAGACCCAGTACTTC
J gene: TRBJ2-7; D gene: -; V gene: TRBV5-1; CDR3 length: 16; clone size: many; CDR3 protein: CASSLVGGVPSSEQYF; CDR3 DNA: TGCGCCAGCAGCTTGGTTGGCGGGGTCCCGTCCTCCGAGCAGTACTTC
J gene: TRBJ2-1; D gene: -; V gene: TRBV25-1; CDR3 length: 13; clone size: -; CDR3 protein: CAGSLSGAQEQFF; CDR3 DNA: TGTGCCGGCAGTTTATCGGGGGCCCAGGAGCAGTTCTTC
J gene: TRBJ2-5; D gene: TRBD1; V gene: TRBV24-1; CDR3 length: 16; clone size: many; CDR3 protein: CATSDPARTGIETQYF; CDR3 DNA: TGTGCCACCAGTGATCCCGCCAGGACAGGTATAGAGACCCAGTACTTC
J gene: TRBJ2-2; D gene: -; V gene: TRBV4-3; CDR3 length: 18; clone size: -; CDR3 protein: CASSQDQGYGTGTGELFF; CDR3 DNA: TGCGCCAGCAGCCAAGATCAGGGATATGGAACGGGAACCGGGGAGCTGTTTTTT
J gene: TRBJ2-7; D gene: -; V gene: TRBV24-1; CDR3 length: 12; clone size: many; CDR3 protein: CATSGAGYEQYF; CDR3 DNA: TGTGCCACCAGCGGGGCAGGATACGAGCAGTACTTC
J gene: TRBJ1-2; D gene: -; V gene: TRBV29-1; CDR3 length: 13; clone size: many; CDR3 protein: CSTDEPRPYGYTF; CDR3 DNA: TGCAGCACCGACGAGCCCCGCCCCTATGGCTACACCTTC
J gene: TRBJ1-2; D gene: -; V gene: TRBV6-4; CDR3 length: 15; clone size: medium-sized; CDR3 protein: CASSEGVAAIYGYTF; CDR3 DNA: TGTGCCAGCAGTGAAGGGGTGGCAGCAATTTATGGCTACACCTTC
J gene: TRBJ1-3; D gene: -; V gene: TRBV5-1; CDR3 length: 16; clone size: -; CDR3 protein: CASSLGGYNSGNTIYF; CDR3 DNA: TGCGCCAGCAGCTTGGGGGGATACAACTCTGGAAACACCATATATTTT
J gene: TRBJ2-2; D gene: TRBD2; V gene: TRBV11-1; CDR3 length: 17; clone size: many; CDR3 protein: CASSHSREGPNTGELFF; CDR3 DNA: TGTGCCAGCAGCCACTCCCGGGAGGGACCGAACACCGGGGAGCTGTTTTTT
J gene: TRBJ2-5; D gene: TRBD2; V gene: TRBV9; CDR3 length: 18; clone size: many; CDR3 protein: CASSVGLAGGRGQETQYF; CDR3 DNA: TGTGCCAGCAGCGTAGGCCTAGCGGGGGGGCGGGGCCAAGAGACCCAGTACTTC
J gene: TRBJ2-1; D gene: -; V gene: TRBV7-9; CDR3 length: 14; clone size: many; CDR3 protein: CASSSDKNYNEQFF; CDR3 DNA: TGTGCCAGCAGCTCAGACAAGAACTACAATGAGCAGTTCTTC
J gene: TRBJ1-5; D gene: TRBD1; V gene: TRBV7-9; CDR3 length: 12; clone size: many; CDR3 protein: CASSQTGQPQHF; CDR3 DNA: TGTGCCAGCAGTCAGACAGGGCAGCCCCAGCATTTT
J gene: TRBJ1-1; D gene: -; V gene: TRBV28; CDR3 length: 15; clone size: -; CDR3 protein: CASSLPELGFTEAFF; CDR3 DNA: TGTGCCAGCAGTTTACCCGAACTTGGGTTCACTGAAGCTTTCTTT